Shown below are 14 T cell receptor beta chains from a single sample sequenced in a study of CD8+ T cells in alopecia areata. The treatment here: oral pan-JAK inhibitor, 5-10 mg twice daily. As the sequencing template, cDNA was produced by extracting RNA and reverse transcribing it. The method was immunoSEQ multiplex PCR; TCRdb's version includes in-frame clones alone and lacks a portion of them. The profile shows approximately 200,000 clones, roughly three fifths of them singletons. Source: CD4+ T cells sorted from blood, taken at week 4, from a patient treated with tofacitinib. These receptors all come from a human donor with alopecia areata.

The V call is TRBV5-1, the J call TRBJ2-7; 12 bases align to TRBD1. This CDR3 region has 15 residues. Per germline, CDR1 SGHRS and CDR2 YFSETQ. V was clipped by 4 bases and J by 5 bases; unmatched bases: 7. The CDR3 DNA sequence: TGCGCCAGCAGCCGAGGGGACAGGGGGCCCCACGAGCAGTACTTC. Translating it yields CASSRGDRGPHEQYF.

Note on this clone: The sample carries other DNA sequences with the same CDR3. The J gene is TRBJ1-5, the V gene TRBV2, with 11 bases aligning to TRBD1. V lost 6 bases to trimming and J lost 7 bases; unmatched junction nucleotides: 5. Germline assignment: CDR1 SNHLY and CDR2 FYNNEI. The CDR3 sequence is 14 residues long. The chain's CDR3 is CASSGQGARQPQHF. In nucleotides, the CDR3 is TGTGCCAGCAGCGGACAGGGGGCTCGGCAGCCCCAGCATTTT. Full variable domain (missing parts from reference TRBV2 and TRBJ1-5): EPEVTQTPSHQVTQMGQEVILRCVPISNHLYFYWYRQILGQKVEFLVSFYNNEISEKSEIFDDQFSVERPDGSNFTLKIRSTKLEDSAMYFCASSGQGARQPQHFGDGTRLSIL.

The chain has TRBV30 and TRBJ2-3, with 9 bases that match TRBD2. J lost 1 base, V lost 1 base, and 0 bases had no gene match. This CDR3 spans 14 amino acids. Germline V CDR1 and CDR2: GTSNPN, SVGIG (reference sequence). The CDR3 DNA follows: TGTGCCTGGAGTGGGACTAGCGGCACAGATACGCAGTATTTT. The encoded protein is CAWSGTSGTDTQYF.

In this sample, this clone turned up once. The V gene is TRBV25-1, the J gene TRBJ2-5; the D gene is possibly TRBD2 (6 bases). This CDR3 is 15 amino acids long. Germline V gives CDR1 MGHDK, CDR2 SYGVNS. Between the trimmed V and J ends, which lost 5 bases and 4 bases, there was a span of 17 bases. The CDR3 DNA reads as TGTGCCAGCAGTCCCTTAGCGGCCGACCGAGAGACCCAGTACTTC. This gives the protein CASSPLAADRETQYF.

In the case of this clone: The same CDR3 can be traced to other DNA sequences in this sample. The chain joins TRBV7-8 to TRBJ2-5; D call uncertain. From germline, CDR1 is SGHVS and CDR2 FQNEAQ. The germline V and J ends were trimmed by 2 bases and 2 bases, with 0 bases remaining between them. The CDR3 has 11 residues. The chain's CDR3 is CASSLQETQYF. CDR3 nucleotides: TGTGCCAGCAGCTTACAAGAGACCCAGTACTTC.

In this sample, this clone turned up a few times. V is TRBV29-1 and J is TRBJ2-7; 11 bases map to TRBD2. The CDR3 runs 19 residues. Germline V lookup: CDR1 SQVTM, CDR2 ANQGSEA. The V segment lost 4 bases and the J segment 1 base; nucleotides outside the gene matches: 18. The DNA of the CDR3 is TGCAGCGTTGTGGGGGGTACCGGTCTAGCGGGAGGCGGATCCTACGAGCAGTACTTC. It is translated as CSVVGGTGLAGGGSYEQYF.

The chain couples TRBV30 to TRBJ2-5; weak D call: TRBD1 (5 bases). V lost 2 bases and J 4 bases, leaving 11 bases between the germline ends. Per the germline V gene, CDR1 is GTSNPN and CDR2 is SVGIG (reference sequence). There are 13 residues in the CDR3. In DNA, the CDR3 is TGTGCCTGGAGTCGCAGGGTAGGAGAGACCCAGTACTTC. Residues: CAWSRRVGETQYF.

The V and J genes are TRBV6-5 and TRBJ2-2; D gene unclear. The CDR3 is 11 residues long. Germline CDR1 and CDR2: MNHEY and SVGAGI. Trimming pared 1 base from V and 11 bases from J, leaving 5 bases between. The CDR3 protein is CASSYFNELFF. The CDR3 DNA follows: TGTGCCAGCAGTTACTTCAACGAGCTGTTTTTT.

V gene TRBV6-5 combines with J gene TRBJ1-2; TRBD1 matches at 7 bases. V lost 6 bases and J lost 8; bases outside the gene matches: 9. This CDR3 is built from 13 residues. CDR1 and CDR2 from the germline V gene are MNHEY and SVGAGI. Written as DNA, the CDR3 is TGTGCCAGCAGCCGCTACAGGGGTGAGGGCTACACCTTC. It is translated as CASSRYRGEGYTF.

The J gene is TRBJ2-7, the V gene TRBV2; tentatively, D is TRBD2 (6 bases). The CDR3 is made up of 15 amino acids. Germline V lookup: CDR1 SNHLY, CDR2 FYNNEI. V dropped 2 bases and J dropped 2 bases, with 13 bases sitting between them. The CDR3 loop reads CASSEFASAAYEQYF. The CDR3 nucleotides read TGTGCCAGCAGTGAATTCGCTAGCGCGGCCTACGAGCAGTACTTC.

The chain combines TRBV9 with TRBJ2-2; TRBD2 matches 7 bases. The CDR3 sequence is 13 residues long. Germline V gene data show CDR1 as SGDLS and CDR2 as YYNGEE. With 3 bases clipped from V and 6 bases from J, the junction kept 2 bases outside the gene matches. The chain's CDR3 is CASSATSAGELFF. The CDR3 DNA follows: TGTGCCAGCAGCGCCACTAGCGCCGGGGAGCTGTTTTTT.

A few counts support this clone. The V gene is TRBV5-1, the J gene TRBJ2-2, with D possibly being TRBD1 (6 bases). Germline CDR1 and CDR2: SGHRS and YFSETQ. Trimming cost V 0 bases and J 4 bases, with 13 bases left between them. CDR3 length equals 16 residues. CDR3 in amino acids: CASSLAGTIVTGELFF. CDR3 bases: TGCGCCAGCAGCTTGGCCGGGACAATAGTCACCGGGGAGCTGTTTTTT.

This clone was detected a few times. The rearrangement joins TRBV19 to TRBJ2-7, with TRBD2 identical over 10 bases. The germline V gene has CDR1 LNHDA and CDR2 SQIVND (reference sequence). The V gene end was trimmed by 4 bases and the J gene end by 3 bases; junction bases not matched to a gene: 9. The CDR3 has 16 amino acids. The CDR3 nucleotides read TGTGCCAGTAGTACCGCTAGCGGGAGACCATACTACGAGCAGTACTTC. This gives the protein CASSTASGRPYYEQYF.

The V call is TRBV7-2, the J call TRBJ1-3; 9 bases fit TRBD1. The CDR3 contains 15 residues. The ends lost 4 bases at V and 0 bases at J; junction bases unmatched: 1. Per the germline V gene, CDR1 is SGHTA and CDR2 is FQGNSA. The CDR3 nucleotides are TGTGCCAGCAGCTCGGGACAGGGCTCTGGAAACACCATATATTTT. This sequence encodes CASSSGQGSGNTIYF.